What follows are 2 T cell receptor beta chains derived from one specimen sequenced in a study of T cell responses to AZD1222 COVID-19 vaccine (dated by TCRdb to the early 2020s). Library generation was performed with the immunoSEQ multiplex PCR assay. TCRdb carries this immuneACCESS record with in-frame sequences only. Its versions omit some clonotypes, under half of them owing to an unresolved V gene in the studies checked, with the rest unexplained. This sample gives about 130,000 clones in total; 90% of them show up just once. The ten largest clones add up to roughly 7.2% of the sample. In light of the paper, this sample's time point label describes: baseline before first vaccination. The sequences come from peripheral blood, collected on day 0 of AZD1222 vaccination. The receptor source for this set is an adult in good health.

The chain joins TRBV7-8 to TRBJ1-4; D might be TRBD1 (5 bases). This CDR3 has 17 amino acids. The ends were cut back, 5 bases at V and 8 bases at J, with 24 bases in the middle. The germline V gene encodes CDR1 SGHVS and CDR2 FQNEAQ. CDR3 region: CASSRALQSSWGEKLFF. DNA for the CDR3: TGTGCCAGCAGCCGAGCCCTACAAAGCAGTTGGGGCGAAAAACTGTTTTTT.

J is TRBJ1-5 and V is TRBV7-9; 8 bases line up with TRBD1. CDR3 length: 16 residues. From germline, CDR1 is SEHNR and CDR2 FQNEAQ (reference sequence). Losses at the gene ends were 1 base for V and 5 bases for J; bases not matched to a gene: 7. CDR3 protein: CASSLGAGGADQPQHF. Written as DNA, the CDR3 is TGTGCCAGCAGCTTAGGCGCAGGGGGCGCCGATCAGCCCCAGCATTTT. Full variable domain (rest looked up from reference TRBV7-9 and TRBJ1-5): DTGVSQNPRHKITKRGQNVTFRCDPISEHNRLYWYRQTLGQGPEFLTYFQNEAQLEKSRLLSDRFSAERPKGSFSTLEIQRTEQGDSAMYLCASSLGAGGADQPQHFGDGTRLSIL.